A single T cell receptor (beta chain) is shown here with its context. The sample is drawn from a study of blood T cell repertoires in COVID-19. Study background: Samples came from the United States, Italy and Spain, spanning acute and convalescent COVID-19. T cells, B-cell-depleted T cells, or PBMCs provided the cDNA or gDNA that served as material.

J gave up 3 bases and V 1 base, and 5 bases lay outside the gene matches. CDR3 size: 17 residues. Germline V CDR1 and CDR2: LGHNA, YSLEER. While infection was still active, Seattle patients were enrolled and then followed longitudinally. In the original workflow: Using reference gene primer amplification, nucleated cell counts were estimated. Some clones are missing from TCRdb's copy, which holds only in-frame ones; the method was immunoSEQ multiplex PCR. Clone size and V and J calls were adopted from that table, with D and trimming inferred from the DNA. The sample has a few hundred thousand clones; about 87% are singletons.

The chain links TRBV4-3 to TRBJ2-3; 12 bases match TRBD2. Sequencing used peripheral blood. This TCR was sampled from a woman in her 30s with COVID-19, enrolled during active disease. CDR3 sequence (DNA): TGCGCCAGCAGCCAAGCGCGTACTAGCGGGGGGACAGATACGCAGTATTTT. It yields the protein CASSQARTSGGTDTQYF.